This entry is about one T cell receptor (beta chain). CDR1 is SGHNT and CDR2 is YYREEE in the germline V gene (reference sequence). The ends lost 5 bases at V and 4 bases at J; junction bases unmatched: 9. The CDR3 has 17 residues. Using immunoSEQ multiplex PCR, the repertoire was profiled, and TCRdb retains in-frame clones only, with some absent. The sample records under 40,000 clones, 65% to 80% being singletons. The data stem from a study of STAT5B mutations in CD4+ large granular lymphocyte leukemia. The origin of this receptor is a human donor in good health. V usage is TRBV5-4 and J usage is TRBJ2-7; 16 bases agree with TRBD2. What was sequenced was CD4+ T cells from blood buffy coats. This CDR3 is CASSVPGLAGGPYEQYF. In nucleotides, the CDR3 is TGTGCCAGCAGTGTCCCGGGACTAGCGGGAGGGCCGTACGAGCAGTACTTC.